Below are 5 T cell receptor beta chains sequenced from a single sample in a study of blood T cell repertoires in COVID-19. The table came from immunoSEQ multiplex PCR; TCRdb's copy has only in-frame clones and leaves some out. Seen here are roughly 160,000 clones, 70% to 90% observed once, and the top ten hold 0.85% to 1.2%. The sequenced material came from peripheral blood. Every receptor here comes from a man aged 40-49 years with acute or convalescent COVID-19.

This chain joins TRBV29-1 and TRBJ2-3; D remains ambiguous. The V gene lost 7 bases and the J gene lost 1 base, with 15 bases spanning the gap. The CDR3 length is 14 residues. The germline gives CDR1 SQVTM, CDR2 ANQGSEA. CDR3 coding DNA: TGCAGCGCTAAGTTATTGGCAGGCACAGATACGCAGTATTTT. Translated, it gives CSAKLLAGTDTQYF.

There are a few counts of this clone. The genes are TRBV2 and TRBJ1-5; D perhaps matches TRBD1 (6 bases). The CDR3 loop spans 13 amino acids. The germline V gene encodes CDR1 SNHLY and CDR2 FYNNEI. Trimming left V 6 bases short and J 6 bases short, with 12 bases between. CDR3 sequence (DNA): TGTGCCAGCAGGAGGGAGGGGGGTCAGCCCCAGCATTTT. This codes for CASRREGGQPQHF. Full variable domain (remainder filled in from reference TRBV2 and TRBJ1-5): EPEVTQTPSHQVTQMGQEVILRCVPISNHLYFYWYRQILGQKVEFLVSFYNNEISEKSEIFDDQFSVERPDGSNFTLKIRSTKLEDSAMYFCASRREGGQPQHFGDGTRLSIL.

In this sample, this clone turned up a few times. CDR3 in DNA: TGTGCCAGCAGTACGGGGACTGGAAACACCATATATTTT. It specifies CASSTGTGNTIYF. The chain uses TRBV4-2 and TRBJ1-3; no firm D call. The CDR3 spans 13 residues. Between the trimmed V and J ends, which lost 6 bases and 2 bases, there was a span of 8 bases. Germline CDR1 reads LGHNA; CDR2 reads YNFKEQ.

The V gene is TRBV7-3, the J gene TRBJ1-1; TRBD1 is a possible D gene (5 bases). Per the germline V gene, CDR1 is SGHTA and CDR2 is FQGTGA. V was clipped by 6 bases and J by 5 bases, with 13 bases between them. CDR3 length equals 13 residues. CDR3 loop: CASSVTEGTEAFF. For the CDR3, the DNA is TGTGCCAGCAGTGTGACAGAAGGAACTGAAGCTTTCTTT.

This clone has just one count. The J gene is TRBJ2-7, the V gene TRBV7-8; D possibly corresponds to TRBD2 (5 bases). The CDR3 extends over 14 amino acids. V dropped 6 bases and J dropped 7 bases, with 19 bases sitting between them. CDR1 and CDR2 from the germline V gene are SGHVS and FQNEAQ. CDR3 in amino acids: CASSSRPGTGEQYF. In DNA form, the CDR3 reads TGTGCCAGCAGTTCCCGGCCGGGTACGGGGGAGCAGTACTTC.